A single sample is the source of the 4 T cell receptor beta chains below, sequenced in a study of shared clonotypes between healthy human individuals. Terminally differentiated effector memory CD45RA+ cells were excluded by CCR7 positive selection of CD45RO-negative cells. Profiled with immunoSEQ multiplex PCR; TCRdb holds only in-frame clones, not every one. Counted here are 1.5 million to 2.5 million clones, less than 95% occurring once; the ten biggest clones make up roughly 1.2%. Sequenced: naive CD8+ T cells sorted from blood. The receptors were sampled from a man in his late teens or twenties in good health.

This clone appeared a single time. The chain uses TRBV15 and TRBJ2-2; D gene unclear. Germline loops: CDR1 LNHNV, CDR2 YYDKDF (reference sequence). This CDR3 is built from 15 residues. Trimming shortened V by 0 bases and J by 5 bases, and 10 bases separated the two germline ends. The CDR3 sequence: CATSRDHAGTGELFF. The CDR3 DNA sequence: TGTGCCACCAGCAGAGATCATGCTGGGACCGGGGAGCTGTTTTTT. The full variable domain, its missing parts supplied by reference TRBV15 and TRBJ2-2, is DAMVIQNPRYQVTQFGKPVTLSCSQTLNHNVMYWYQQKSSQAPKLLFHYYDKDFNNEADTPDNFQSRRPNTSFCFLDIRSPGLGDTAMYLCATSRDHAGTGELFFGEGSRLTVL.

In DNA form, the CDR3 reads TGTGCCAGCAGCTTCGGGGACGGATACTACGAGCAGTACTTC. Protein sequence: CASSFGDGYYEQYF. The chain recombines TRBV5-6 with TRBJ2-7; D is perhaps TRBD1 or TRBD2 (5 bases each). From germline, CDR1 is SGHDT and CDR2 YYEEEE. CDR3 length equals 14 residues. Deletions cut 2 bases from V and 3 bases from J, with 12 bases between.

The chain uses TRBV6-5 and TRBJ2-5; D could derive from TRBD1 or TRBD2 (5 bases each). This CDR3 is built from 14 residues. Germline CDR1 is MNHEY and CDR2 is SVGAGI. With 2 bases removed from V and 1 base from J, the gap between germline ends came to 8 bases. The CDR3 loop reads CASSYPGAQETQYF. CDR3 bases: TGTGCCAGCAGTTACCCCGGGGCCCAAGAGACCCAGTACTTC.

Of note for this clone: With a much larger clone just one base away, this may be a read error. CDR3 sequence reads: CASSLSYEQYF. DNA of the CDR3: TGTGCCAGCAGCCTTTCCTACGAGCAGTACTTC. V is TRBV14 and J is TRBJ2-7; no definite D call. CDR1 is SGHDN, CDR2 FVKESK, per germline. The CDR3 sequence is 11 residues long. The V and J ends lost 4 bases and 1 base respectively, with 2 bases between them.